This TCR beta chain was recorded in a study of blood T cell repertoires in COVID-19. This table comes from immunoSEQ multiplex PCR, and its TCRdb copy is limited to in-frame clones, with some not included. The table has 150,000 to 180,000 clones, around 83% seen once; the top ten hold 9% to 13%. V was trimmed by 6 bases and J by 1 base, leaving 13 bases between them. The length of the CDR3 is 15 residues. CDR1 is MNHEY, CDR2 SVGAGI, per germline. This sequence joins TRBV6-5 and TRBJ1-5; D is perhaps TRBD1 (6 bases). The sample taken for sequencing was peripheral blood. This clonotype originated in an older woman with COVID-19, enrolled during active disease. The CDR3, as DNA: TGTGCCAGCAGCCTTCAGGGGATGAGCAATCAGCCCCAGCATTTT. This sequence encodes CASSLQGMSNQPQHF.